These 30 T cell receptor beta chains originate from one sample sequenced in a study of T cell responses to AZD1222 COVID-19 vaccine. Here immunoSEQ multiplex PCR was the method, and the copy in TCRdb shows in-frame clones only, minus some. The table has under 70,000 clones, less than 90% seen once. Material: peripheral blood, obtained on day 0 of AZD1222 vaccination. These receptors were obtained from an adult in good health.

This chain links TRBV5-1 with TRBJ2-3, with D unclear. Germline CDR1 is SGHRS and CDR2 is YFSETQ. This CDR3 has 18 residues. The V and J ends lost 5 bases and 0 bases respectively, with 22 bases between them. The CDR3 coding sequence is TGCGCCAGCAGAACTTTATCACAGATCTTTTCTAGCACAGATACGCAGTATTTT. Protein product: CASRTLSQIFSSTDTQYF.

This rearrangement joins TRBV7-9 to TRBJ2-3; 8 bases fit TRBD1. The CDR3 extends over 13 amino acids. Germline loops: CDR1 SEHNR, CDR2 FQNEAQ (reference sequence). Trimming at V came to 0 bases and at J to 11 bases, leaving 4 bases not matched to a gene. The CDR3 DNA reads as TGTGCCAGCAGCTTAGCGGACAGGGTAAAGCAGTATTTT. Its translation: CASSLADRVKQYF.

The chain joins TRBV7-2 to TRBJ1-4, with 7 bases fitting TRBD1. CDR3 length: 16 residues. CDR1 is SGHTA and CDR2 is FQGNSA in the germline V gene. After removal of 5 bases from V and 5 bases from J, the junction contained 11 bases not matched to a gene. CDR3 residues: CASSPRAGQFNEKLFF. Here the CDR3 DNA reads TGTGCCAGCAGCCCTCGGGCGGGACAGTTCAATGAAAAACTGTTTTTT. The variable domain in full, completed from reference TRBV7-2 and TRBJ1-4, reads GAGVSQSPSNKVTEKGKDVELRCDPISGHTALYWYRQSLGQGLEFLIYFQGNSAPDKSGLPSDRFSAERTGGSVSTLTIQRTQQEDSAVYLCASSPRAGQFNEKLFFGSGTQLSVL.

V gene TRBV25-1 combines with J gene TRBJ1-1, with a possible D match to TRBD1 (6 bases). V lost 5 bases and J 5 bases, leaving 15 bases between the germline ends. Germline loops: CDR1 MGHDK, CDR2 SYGVNS. The CDR3 sequence is 14 residues long. CDR3 in DNA: TGTGCCAGCAGTCCAGGGGTCCGGGAAACTGAAGCTTTCTTT. It translates to CASSPGVRETEAFF.

The rearrangement joins TRBV2 to TRBJ2-7; D may be TRBD1 (5 bases). The CDR3 runs to 16 residues. Trimming took off 6 bases at V and 3 bases at J, with 21 bases between the two ends. CDR1 and CDR2 from the germline V gene are SNHLY and FYNNEI. The CDR3 sequence: CASSLMTDLESYEQYF. In nucleotides, the CDR3 is TGTGCCAGCAGCTTGATGACAGACCTGGAGAGCTACGAGCAGTACTTC.

By share of the sample, this clone is medium-sized. The genes are TRBV28 and TRBJ1-2; no reliable D call. The CDR3 sequence is 14 residues long. The germline gives CDR1 MDHEN, CDR2 SYDVKM. Trimming left V 2 bases short and J 7 bases short, with 14 bases between. The DNA of the CDR3 is TGTGCCAGCAGTTTAACGGTGACGTCCGGTGGCTACACCTTC. Its translation: CASSLTVTSGGYTF.

This chain uses TRBV19 with TRBJ1-2; 9 nucleotides match TRBD1. Germline V CDR1 and CDR2: LNHDA, SQIVND (reference sequence). This CDR3 is built from 15 residues. With V trimmed by 1 base and J by 6 bases, 6 bases remained unmatched. The CDR3, as DNA: TGTGCCAGTAGTATAGTATCCGGGACAGGGAATGGCTACACCTTC. As protein: CASSIVSGTGNGYTF.

The chain employs TRBV27 and TRBJ2-7, with 7 bases identical to TRBD1. The CDR3 has 14 residues. CDR1 is MNHEY and CDR2 is SMNVEV in the germline V gene (reference sequence). J lost 2 bases, V lost 3 bases, and 4 bases had no gene match. CDR3 amino acids: CASSFTGEPYEQYF. CDR3 nucleotide sequence: TGTGCCAGCAGTTTCACAGGGGAACCCTACGAGCAGTACTTC.

The chain uses TRBV28 and TRBJ1-4, with D tentatively TRBD1 (5 bases). Germline assignment: CDR1 MDHEN and CDR2 SYDVKM. V lost 6 bases and J lost 7, with 12 bases in between. The CDR3 covers 13 residues. DNA of the CDR3: TGTGCCAGCAGGGGGGGTTGGAGTGAAAAACTGTTTTTT. Protein sequence: CASRGGWSEKLFF.

The rearrangement links TRBV28 to TRBJ1-5; D remains unclear. CDR1 is MDHEN and CDR2 is SYDVKM in the germline V gene. The V end was cut by 1 base, the J end by 0 bases, with 28 bases between. The CDR3 sequence is 22 residues long. The CDR3 here is CASSLSVTPGQKAPNSNQPQHF. In DNA form, the CDR3 reads TGTGCCAGCAGTTTATCCGTAACGCCGGGTCAAAAGGCCCCAAATAGCAATCAGCCCCAGCATTTT.

J is TRBJ1-2 and V is TRBV6-5; D gene ambiguous. V was clipped by 2 bases and J by 5 bases, with 18 bases between them. The CDR3 covers 16 residues. Germline V gene data show CDR1 as MNHEY and CDR2 as SVGAGI. Written as DNA, the CDR3 is TGTGCCAGCAGTTACGGTACCGATTCCAACTCATATGGCTACACCTTC. Its translation: CASSYGTDSNSYGYTF.

Only one count was recorded for this clone. The gene calls are TRBV24-1 and TRBJ1-5; no firm D call. Looked up from germline, CDR1 is KGHDR and CDR2 is SFDVKD. The CDR3 has 14 residues. V was shortened by 9 bases and J by 2 bases, with 13 bases between the two germline ends. CDR3 loop: CATGSRQGNQPQHF. The CDR3 DNA is TGTGCCACCGGATCCCGCCAGGGCAATCAGCCCCAGCATTTT.

The chain joins TRBV29-1 to TRBJ1-1; no definite D call. Germline CDR1 and CDR2: SQVTM and ANQGSEA. This CDR3 has 11 amino acids. V was cut by 3 bases and J by 5 bases, with 7 bases left in between. The CDR3 here is CSVEAVTEAFF. DNA for the CDR3: TGCAGCGTTGAGGCTGTTACTGAAGCTTTCTTT.

The CDR3 sequence is CASSQFYEQYF. CDR3 nucleotide sequence: TGTGCCAGCAGCCAATTTTACGAGCAGTACTTC. V and J are TRBV3-1 (or the pseudogene TRBV3-2) and TRBJ2-7, with unresolved D. This CDR3 comprises 11 residues. Germline V lookup: CDR1 LGHDT, CDR2 YNNKEL (reference sequence). Trimming shortened V by 2 bases and J by 4 bases, and 3 bases separated the two germline ends.

Here the CDR3 DNA reads TGTGCCAGCAGCTTAAATGGCCCCAACAATGAGCAGTTCTTC. Translated, it gives CASSLNGPNNEQFF. The chain employs TRBV7-3 and TRBJ2-1; D remains ambiguous. The germline V and J ends were trimmed by 1 base and 5 bases, with 9 bases remaining between them. The germline CDR1 and CDR2 sequences are SGHTA and FQGTGA. The CDR3 loop spans 14 amino acids. Based on the CDR3 plus reference TRBV7-3 and TRBJ2-1, the full variable domain is GAGVSQTPSNKVTEKGKYVELRCDPISGHTALYWYRQSLGQGPEFLIYFQGTGAADDSGLPNDRFFAVRPEGSVSTLKIQRTERGDSAVYLCASSLNGPNNEQFFGPGTRLTVL.

This clone was picked up a small number of times. In nucleotides, the CDR3 is TGTGCCAGTAAAAGGGCGGGGACTGGAAACACCATATATTTT. This encodes CASKRAGTGNTIYF. The chain recombines TRBV19 with TRBJ1-3; D gene unclear. Trimming pared 7 bases from V and 2 bases from J, leaving 12 bases between. The CDR3 covers 14 residues. Germline V lookup: CDR1 LNHDA, CDR2 SQIVND (reference sequence).

The genes are TRBV6-5 and TRBJ1-2; no definite D call. Per germline, CDR1 MNHEY and CDR2 SVGAGI. The V and J ends lost 0 bases and 4 bases respectively, with 12 bases between them. This CDR3 has 15 residues. CDR3 loop: CASSYSFSGSYGYTF. The DNA for the CDR3 is TGTGCCAGCAGTTACTCGTTCTCGGGTTCCTATGGCTACACCTTC.

The chain has TRBV3-1 (or the pseudogene TRBV3-2) and TRBJ2-3; D gene ambiguous. Germline V gives CDR1 LGHDT, CDR2 YNNKEL (reference sequence). This CDR3 region has 14 residues. Trimming removed 2 bases at V and 4 bases at J, with 10 bases between. CDR3 coding DNA: TGTGCCAGCAGCCAACAGGTATTAGCAGATACGCAGTATTTT. Translating it yields CASSQQVLADTQYF.

V gene TRBV5-4 combines with J gene TRBJ2-7; D unresolved. V dropped 1 base and J dropped 2 bases, with 10 bases sitting between them. The CDR3 is 14 residues long. The germline gives CDR1 SGHNT, CDR2 YYREEE (reference sequence). The CDR3 DNA sequence: TGTGCCAGCAGCTTGAAGGCGGATCCCTACGAGCAGTACTTC. Translation: CASSLKADPYEQYF.

The chain carries TRBV7-2 and TRBJ1-2; unclear D gene. Deletions cut 5 bases from V and 3 bases from J, with 13 bases between. The CDR3 covers 14 residues. The germline V gene has CDR1 SGHTA and CDR2 FQGNSA. The CDR3 bases are TGTGCCAGCAGCCCTCAACGGGTGGACTATGGCTACACCTTC. Protein product: CASSPQRVDYGYTF.

In this sample, this clone turned up once. The J gene is TRBJ2-2, the V gene TRBV11-3; a weak D match, TRBD1 (6 bases). The V end was cut by 4 bases, the J end by 0 bases, with 12 bases between. The CDR3 consists of 16 residues. Germline assignment: CDR1 SGHNT and CDR2 YENEEA. This chain's CDR3 is CASSSRGRTNTGELFF. The CDR3 DNA follows: TGTGCCAGCAGCTCAAGGGGGAGAACGAACACCGGGGAGCTGTTTTTT.

The chain carries TRBV6-5 and TRBJ2-1, with 9 bases matching TRBD2. J gave up 0 bases and V 6 bases, and 3 bases lay outside the gene matches. The CDR3 has 15 residues. Looked up from germline, CDR1 is MNHEY and CDR2 is SVGAGI. The CDR3 nucleotides are TGTGCCAGCAGGCTTAGCGGGAGCTCCTACAATGAGCAGTTCTTC. The encoded protein is CASRLSGSSYNEQFF.

The chain links TRBV24-1 to TRBJ2-1; 13 bases align to TRBD2. CDR1 KGHDR and CDR2 SFDVKD come from the germline V gene. Trimming at V came to 0 bases and at J to 8 bases, leaving 12 bases not matched to a gene. The CDR3 totals 19 residues. The CDR3 DNA is TGTGCCACCAGTGATTTGAGGTCCACTAGCGGGAGGGCCAACGATGAGCAGTTCTTC. Its translation is CATSDLRSTSGRANDEQFF.

The chain uses TRBV12-3 or TRBV12-4 and TRBJ2-6, with D hard to call. Trimming left V 7 bases short and J 10 bases short, with 11 bases between. There are 12 residues in the CDR3. DNA for the CDR3: TGTGCCAGCATGGCCCTGGATAACGTCCTGACTTTC. It translates to CASMALDNVLTF.

The CDR3 DNA is TGTGCCAGCAGTTACGGGCAGGGGGCAGGTAATTCACCCCTCCACTTT. Translation gives CASSYGQGAGNSPLHF. The chain joins TRBV6-6 to TRBJ1-6; 8 bases map to TRBD1. V lost 2 bases to trimming and J lost 6 bases; unmatched junction nucleotides: 6. This CDR3 has 16 amino acids. Germline CDR1 reads MNHNY; CDR2 reads SVGAGI (reference sequence).

This clone was observed once. CDR3 nucleotides: TGTGCCAGTAGTACCACCGGGACGTATAGCAATCAGCCCCAGCATTTT. The encoded protein is CASSTTGTYSNQPQHF. This chain links TRBV19 with TRBJ1-5; maybe TRBD1 (5 bases). Germline lookup yields CDR1 LNHDA and CDR2 SQIVND (reference sequence). The CDR3 is 16 amino acids. V was shortened by 4 bases and J by 0 bases, with 13 bases between the two germline ends.

The V gene is TRBV19, the J gene TRBJ2-1; D perhaps matches TRBD1 (5 bases). Germline CDR1 reads LNHDA; CDR2 reads SQIVND (reference sequence). The length of the CDR3 is 16 residues. V was pared by 0 bases and J by 3 bases, with 12 bases between. The CDR3 spells CASSIDSTGNYNEQFF. The CDR3 DNA reads as TGTGCCAGTAGTATAGATAGTACAGGCAACTACAATGAGCAGTTCTTC.

The CDR3 DNA is TGTGCCAGTAGTATGGAGGGCAGGGATCAGCCCCAGCATTTT. Protein sequence: CASSMEGRDQPQHF. The chain employs TRBV19 and TRBJ1-5; D might be TRBD1 (5 bases). The CDR3 is made up of 14 amino acids. The germline CDR1 and CDR2 sequences are LNHDA and SQIVND (reference sequence). V was clipped by 3 bases and J by 5 bases, with 11 bases between them.

This chain uses TRBV2 with TRBJ2-2; 11 nucleotides agree with TRBD2. The germline CDR1 and CDR2 sequences are SNHLY and FYNNEI. CDR3 length equals 17 residues. V lost 3 bases to trimming and J lost 2 bases; unmatched junction nucleotides: 5. CDR3 coding DNA: TGTGCCAGCAGTGAGGGTAGCGGGGGGGAAAACACCGGGGAGCTGTTTTTT. Encoded protein: CASSEGSGGENTGELFF.

The CDR3 here is CASSLPLGETQYF. The CDR3, as DNA: TGTGCCAGCAGCCTTCCCCTGGGGGAGACCCAGTACTTC. V is TRBV11-2 and J is TRBJ2-5; D call uncertain. Deletions cut 5 bases from V and 5 bases from J, with 12 bases between. Germline-derived CDR1 and CDR2 are SGHAT and FQNNGV. The CDR3 spans 13 residues.